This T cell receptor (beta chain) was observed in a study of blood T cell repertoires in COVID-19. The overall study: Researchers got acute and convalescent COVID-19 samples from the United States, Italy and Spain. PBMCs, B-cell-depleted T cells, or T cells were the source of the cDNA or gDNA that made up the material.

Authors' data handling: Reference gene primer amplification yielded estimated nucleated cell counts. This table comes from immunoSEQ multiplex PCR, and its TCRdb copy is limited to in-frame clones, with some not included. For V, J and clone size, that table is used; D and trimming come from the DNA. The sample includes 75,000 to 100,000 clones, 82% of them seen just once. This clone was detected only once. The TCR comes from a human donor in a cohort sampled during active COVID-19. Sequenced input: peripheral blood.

The CDR3, as DNA: TGTGCCAGCAGTTTAAGGGGGGGCGGGGAGACCCAGTACTTC. This encodes CASSLRGGGETQYF. The V and J genes are TRBV27 and TRBJ2-5; TRBD2 might be the D (7 bases). V lost 2 bases to trimming and J lost 5 bases, with 12 bases between them. This CDR3 region has 14 residues. CDR1 and CDR2 (germline): MNHEY, SMNVEV (reference sequence).